A single T cell receptor (beta chain) is shown here with its context. The sample belongs to a study of shared clonotypes between healthy human individuals. CDR1 is SGHTA and CDR2 is FQGTGA in the germline V gene. With 0 bases removed from V and 0 bases from J, the gap between germline ends came to 7 bases. The CDR3 totals 15 residues. Subsets obtained from CD4+ cells comprised CD45RA+ naive and CD45RA-negative memory cells. Profiling relied on immunoSEQ multiplex PCR, and the TCRdb table lists in-frame clones only, not all of them. This sample has over a million clones; approximately 98.5% occur once, and the top ten carry around 0.33%.

The clonotype originates from a young man in good health. Specimen: naive CD4+ T cells sorted from blood. As to subset: CD45RA+ positively selected. The chain carries TRBV7-3 and TRBJ2-3; D gene ambiguous. The CDR3 here is CASSLTPPSTDTQYF. CDR3 nucleotide sequence: TGTGCCAGCAGCTTAACGCCACCTAGCACAGATACGCAGTATTTT. Combining the CDR3 with reference TRBV7-3 and TRBJ2-3 gives the whole variable domain GAGVSQTPSNKVTEKGKYVELRCDPISGHTALYWYRQSLGQGPEFLIYFQGTGAADDSGLPNDRFFAVRPEGSVSTLKIQRTERGDSAVYLCASSLTPPSTDTQYFGPGTRLTVL.